The rows below give T cell receptor beta chains drawn from one sample of a study of blood T cell repertoires in COVID-19. Libraries were prepared by immunoSEQ multiplex PCR; TCRdb keeps only in-frame clonotypes and omits some of them. The sample lists about 100,000 clones, about 85% occurring once. The sequencing sample was made of peripheral blood. The source is a man aged 50 to 59 with active or convalescent COVID-19. The CDR3 runs from the conserved cysteine through the conserved F or W. D genes are given only for firm matches. Clone size appears in some rows only: once, few, many, or a class for an expanded clone.

CDR3 DNA: TGTGCCATCAGGCCCTTCGGGAGCACCGGGGAGCTGTTTTTT
CDR3 protein: CAIRPFGSTGELFF
V gene: TRBV10-3
clone size: NA
D gene: NA
J gene: TRBJ2-2

CDR3 DNA: TGTGCCAGCAGTTTACGACAAACCTACGAGCAGTACTTC
CDR3 protein: CASSLRQTYEQYF
V gene: TRBV28
clone size: NA
D gene: NA
J gene: TRBJ2-7

CDR3 DNA: TGTGCCAGCAGGACAGAAGGGGGTAACAATCAGCCCCAGCATTTT
CDR3 protein: CASRTEGGNNQPQHF
V gene: TRBV28
clone size: NA
D gene: NA
J gene: TRBJ1-5

CDR3 DNA: TGTGCCTGGAGTGGAGAGTCAGAAGCGGGGGCAGGGGATACGCAGTATTTT
CDR3 protein: CAWSGESEAGAGDTQYF
V gene: TRBV30
clone size: NA
D gene: TRBD2
J gene: TRBJ2-3

CDR3 DNA: TGTGCCAGCAGTTACCTTGGGACAGGGAACGAGCAGTACTTC
CDR3 protein: CASSYLGTGNEQYF
V gene: TRBV6-5
clone size: once
D gene: TRBD1
J gene: TRBJ2-7

CDR3 DNA: TGTGCCAGCAGCTTCCTAGCGGGACCCACCGGGGAGCTGTTTTTT
CDR3 protein: CASSFLAGPTGELFF
V gene: TRBV7-3
clone size: NA
D gene: TRBD2
J gene: TRBJ2-2

CDR3 DNA: TGTGCCAGCAGCGTGTTTGGGCAGGGAACGAGCGGGGAGCTGTTTTTT
CDR3 protein: CASSVFGQGTSGELFF
V gene: TRBV9
clone size: NA
D gene: NA
J gene: TRBJ2-2

CDR3 DNA: TGTGCCAGCAGCTTTCCTAGCGGGTCCTACAATGAGCAGTTCTTC
CDR3 protein: CASSFPSGSYNEQFF
V gene: TRBV5-4
clone size: NA
D gene: TRBD2
J gene: TRBJ2-1

CDR3 DNA: TGTGCCAGCAGGACGGACAGGGTGGATGAAAAACTGTTTTTT
CDR3 protein: CASRTDRVDEKLFF
V gene: TRBV6-6
clone size: NA
D gene: TRBD1
J gene: TRBJ1-4

CDR3 DNA: TGCGCCAGCAGCTTAGGGGGTAGCACAGATACGCAGTATTTT
CDR3 protein: CASSLGGSTDTQYF
V gene: TRBV5-1
clone size: NA
D gene: NA
J gene: TRBJ2-3

CDR3 DNA: TGTGCCAGCAGCCAAGATGGACAGGGGACGGAGACCCAGTACTTC
CDR3 protein: CASSQDGQGTETQYF
V gene: TRBV4-2
clone size: NA
D gene: TRBD1
J gene: TRBJ2-5

CDR3 DNA: TGTGCCAGCAGTTTCAGGAATGAGCAGTTCTTC
CDR3 protein: CASSFRNEQFF
V gene: TRBV28
clone size: once
D gene: NA
J gene: TRBJ2-1

CDR3 DNA: TGTGCCAGCAGTCCGTTCTCTCGCGGGGAGCTGTTTTTT
CDR3 protein: CASSPFSRGELFF
V gene: TRBV12-3/TRBV12-4
clone size: once
D gene: NA
J gene: TRBJ2-2

CDR3 DNA: TGCGCCAGCAGCTTGGAACAGGGGGTGTCGGAAGCTTTCTTT
CDR3 protein: CASSLEQGVSEAFF
V gene: TRBV5-1
clone size: NA
D gene: TRBD1
J gene: TRBJ1-1

CDR3 DNA: TGTGCCACCAGCAGAGACCGACTAGCTGGGGAGACCCAGTACTTC
CDR3 protein: CATSRDRLAGETQYF
V gene: TRBV15
clone size: NA
D gene: TRBD2
J gene: TRBJ2-5

CDR3 DNA: TGTGCCAGCAGCTTCCGGGACAGGGACACTGAAGCTTTCTTT
CDR3 protein: CASSFRDRDTEAFF
V gene: TRBV5-5
clone size: NA
D gene: TRBD1
J gene: TRBJ1-1

CDR3 DNA: TGTGCCAGCAACAGACAGGGTGGCACTGAAGCTTTCTTT
CDR3 protein: CASNRQGGTEAFF
V gene: TRBV6-5
clone size: few
D gene: TRBD1
J gene: TRBJ1-1

CDR3 DNA: TGCGCCAGCAGCTTGGGACAGGGGGAACGCTACACCTTC
CDR3 protein: CASSLGQGERYTF
V gene: TRBV5-1
clone size: NA
D gene: TRBD1
J gene: TRBJ1-2

CDR3 DNA: TGTGCCAGCAGTTTAAATCCTTCCAACACTGAAGCTTTCTTT
CDR3 protein: CASSLNPSNTEAFF
V gene: TRBV28
clone size: NA
D gene: NA
J gene: TRBJ1-1

CDR3 DNA: TGTGCCAGCAGCGAAGGGGGAGGGGCCAATTCACCCCTCCACTTT
CDR3 protein: CASSEGGGANSPLHF
V gene: TRBV7-6
clone size: NA
D gene: NA
J gene: TRBJ1-6

CDR3 DNA: TGTGCCAGCAGTTCCAGAGGTCCCGGGGACACTGAAGCTTTCTTT
CDR3 protein: CASSSRGPGDTEAFF
V gene: TRBV6-5
clone size: NA
D gene: NA
J gene: TRBJ1-1

CDR3 DNA: TGTGCCAGCAGTCCTCAGGGATCCAATGACTACACCTTC
CDR3 protein: CASSPQGSNDYTF
V gene: TRBV2
clone size: few
D gene: NA
J gene: TRBJ1-2

CDR3 DNA: TGTGCCAGCAGCTTAGAGCGACAGGGGAGGCTAGATACGCAGTATTTT
CDR3 protein: CASSLERQGRLDTQYF
V gene: TRBV11-3
clone size: NA
D gene: TRBD1
J gene: TRBJ2-3

CDR3 DNA: TGTGCCAGCGAACAAAGTAACACTGAAGCTTTCTTT
CDR3 protein: CASEQSNTEAFF
V gene: TRBV28
clone size: NA
D gene: NA
J gene: TRBJ1-1

CDR3 DNA: TGTGCCAGCAGCCCGGGACTAGCTCACACAGATACGCAGTATTTT
CDR3 protein: CASSPGLAHTDTQYF
V gene: TRBV11-2
clone size: NA
D gene: TRBD2
J gene: TRBJ2-3

CDR3 DNA: TGTGCCAGCAGCTTACTGGGACTAGCGAACGAGCAGTTCTTC
CDR3 protein: CASSLLGLANEQFF
V gene: TRBV11-2
clone size: NA
D gene: TRBD2
J gene: TRBJ2-1

CDR3 DNA: TGTGCCATCAGCCGGGGACAACTCACAGATACGCAGTATTTT
CDR3 protein: CAISRGQLTDTQYF
V gene: TRBV10-3
clone size: NA
D gene: NA
J gene: TRBJ2-3

CDR3 DNA: TGTGCCTGGGTAAGCGGGCCTAGCACAGATACGCAGTATTTT
CDR3 protein: CAWVSGPSTDTQYF
V gene: TRBV30
clone size: NA
D gene: NA
J gene: TRBJ2-3

CDR3 DNA: TGTGCCAGTAGTCGTGGACAGGGTACTGACGAGCAGTACTTC
CDR3 protein: CASSRGQGTDEQYF
V gene: TRBV19
clone size: NA
D gene: TRBD1
J gene: TRBJ2-7

CDR3 DNA: TGCGCCAGCAGCCCCCCCGGGACAGGTGCCTTTAGGGCTGAAGCTTTCTTT
CDR3 protein: CASSPPGTGAFRAEAFF
V gene: TRBV5-1
clone size: NA
D gene: TRBD1
J gene: TRBJ1-1

CDR3 DNA: TGTGCCAGCAGTGAGGTGACAGTCCAGGGTCAGCCCCAGCATTTT
CDR3 protein: CASSEVTVQGQPQHF
V gene: TRBV2
clone size: NA
D gene: NA
J gene: TRBJ1-5